These T cell receptor beta chains were read from a single sample in a study of CD8+CD57+ T cells in acquired aplastic anemia. A single record per CDR3 protein comes from TCRdb applying MiXCR to the reads. The table lists under 350,000 distinct CDR3 sequences, approximately 57% of them singletons. Specimen: sorted CD4+, CD8+, or CD8+CD57+ T cells (not recorded which) from PBMCs. These receptors were collected from a human donor with severe aplastic anemia or a healthy control (not recorded which). Both conserved end residues are part of each CDR3. The order of the fields is V gene, D gene, J gene, clone size, CDR3 DNA, CDR3 protein. A D gene is named only where the DNA matches it firmly. Part of the rows lack a size; the others show once, few, many or a class for expanded clones.

V: TRBV4-3
D: TRBD1
J: TRBJ2-3
size: few
DNA: TGCGCCAGCAGCCAAGAGCGGGGGACAGGGGGCTTCAGGTTTCGGGATACGCAGTATTTT
CDR3: CASSQERGTGGFRFRDTQYF

V: TRBV7-8
D: TRBD1
J: TRBJ2-2
size: NA
DNA: TGTGCCAGCAGGAGGACAGGGGGCAAGGTCGGGGAGCTGTTTTTT
CDR3: CASRRTGGKVGELFF

V: TRBV29-1
D: NA
J: TRBJ1-3
size: many
DNA: TGCAGCGTTGCAGGGGTCGGAAACACCATATATTTT
CDR3: CSVAGVGNTIYF

V: TRBV29-1
D: NA
J: TRBJ1-1
size: NA
DNA: TGCAGCGTTTACGGGGGTGAAGCTTTCTTT
CDR3: CSVYGGEAFF

V: TRBV7-9
D: TRBD1
J: TRBJ1-1
size: NA
DNA: TGTGCCAGCAGCTCGACCCACACAGGGGGGATCACTGAAGCTTTCTTT
CDR3: CASSSTHTGGITEAFF

V: TRBV11-2
D: TRBD2
J: TRBJ2-3
size: NA
DNA: TGTGCCAGCAGCGGGTTCTCCAGCGGGAGGCTTCTCGTCACAGATACGCAGTATTTT
CDR3: CASSGFSSGRLLVTDTQYF

V: TRBV6-1
D: NA
J: TRBJ2-7
size: few
DNA: TGTGCCAGCAAGGGTAGCTGCGAGCAGTACTTC
CDR3: CASKGSCEQYF

V: TRBV4-2
D: NA
J: TRBJ1-6
size: many
DNA: TGTGCCAGCAGCCAACCATACTATAATTCACCCCTCCACTTT
CDR3: CASSQPYYNSPLHF

V: TRBV10-3
D: NA
J: TRBJ1-2
size: few
DNA: TGTGCCATTCGAGAGCCAGGCCACGAGGGGTATTATGGCTACACCTTC
CDR3: CAIREPGHEGYYGYTF

V: TRBV5-1
D: NA
J: TRBJ2-5
size: NA
DNA: TGCGCCAGCAGAAAGACTGGAGAGACCCAGTACTTC
CDR3: CASRKTGETQYF

V: TRBV3-2
D: NA
J: TRBJ1-3
size: many
DNA: TGTGCCAGCAGCCAAGCAGGGGAGACCTCTGGAAACACCATATATTTT
CDR3: CASSQAGETSGNTIYF

V: TRBV5-4
D: NA
J: TRBJ2-5
size: NA
DNA: TGTGCCAGCAGCTTGGGCAAGGTCCAAGAGACCCAGTACTTC
CDR3: CASSLGKVQETQYF

V: TRBV19
D: NA
J: TRBJ2-7
size: many
DNA: TGTGCCAGTAGTTACAGCGAAAGCTCCTACGAGCAGTACTTC
CDR3: CASSYSESSYEQYF

V: TRBV20-1
D: TRBD1
J: TRBJ2-2
size: NA
DNA: TGCAGTGCTAGGGACCCGACAGGGACGGTCACCGGGGAGCTGTTTTTT
CDR3: CSARDPTGTVTGELFF

V: TRBV9
D: NA
J: TRBJ1-6
size: NA
DNA: TGCGCCAGCAGCGTAGAGGGCGAGGGGCTCACCCTCCGCTTT
CDR3: CASSVEGEGLTLRF

V: TRBV10-3
D: TRBD2
J: TRBJ2-1
size: NA
DNA: TGTGCCTTCAGACTAGCGGGGGGGAGGGAGCAGTTCTTC
CDR3: CAFRLAGGREQFF